Below, one T cell receptor (beta chain) is given with its context. This record comes from a study of tumor-infiltrating lymphocytes in localized non-small cell lung cancer. The CDR3 is 18 amino acids. Per the germline V gene, CDR1 is MNHEY and CDR2 is SMNVEV (reference sequence). Deletions cut 5 bases from V and 4 bases from J, with 26 bases between. The data were produced by immunoSEQ multiplex PCR, yet TCRdb's version contains in-frame clones alone and is incomplete. The data hold 13,000 or so clones, with 60% to 85% observed a single time. This chain links TRBV27 with TRBJ1-2; weak D call: TRBD1 (6 bases). Sequencing was performed on lung tumor tissue. This sequence originates from a human donor with non-small cell lung cancer. The CDR3 region is CASSPNRFTAGVGYGYTF. DNA of the CDR3: TGTGCCAGCAGTCCCAACCGGTTTACTGCAGGGGTTGGCTATGGCTACACCTTC.